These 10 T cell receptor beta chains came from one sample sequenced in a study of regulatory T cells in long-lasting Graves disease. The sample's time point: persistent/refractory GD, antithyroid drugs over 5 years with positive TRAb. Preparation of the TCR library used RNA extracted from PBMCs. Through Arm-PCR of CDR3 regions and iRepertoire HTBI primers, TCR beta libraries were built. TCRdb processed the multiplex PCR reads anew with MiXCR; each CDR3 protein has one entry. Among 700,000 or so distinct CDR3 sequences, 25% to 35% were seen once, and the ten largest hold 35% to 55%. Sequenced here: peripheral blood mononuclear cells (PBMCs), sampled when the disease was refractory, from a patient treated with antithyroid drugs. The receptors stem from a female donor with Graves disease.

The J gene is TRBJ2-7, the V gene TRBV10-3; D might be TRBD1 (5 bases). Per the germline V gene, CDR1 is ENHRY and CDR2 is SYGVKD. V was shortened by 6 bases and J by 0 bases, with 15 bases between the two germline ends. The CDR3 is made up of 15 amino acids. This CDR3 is CAISPDRKSSYEQYF. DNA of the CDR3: TGTGCCATCAGCCCCGACAGAAAGAGCTCCTACGAGCAGTACTTC.

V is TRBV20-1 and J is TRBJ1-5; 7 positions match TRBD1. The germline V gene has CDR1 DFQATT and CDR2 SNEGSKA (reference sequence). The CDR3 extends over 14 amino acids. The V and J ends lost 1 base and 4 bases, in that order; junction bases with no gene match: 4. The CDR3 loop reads CSARGDSPNQPQHF. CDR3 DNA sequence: TGCAGTGCTAGAGGGGACAGCCCGAATCAGCCCCAGCATTTT.

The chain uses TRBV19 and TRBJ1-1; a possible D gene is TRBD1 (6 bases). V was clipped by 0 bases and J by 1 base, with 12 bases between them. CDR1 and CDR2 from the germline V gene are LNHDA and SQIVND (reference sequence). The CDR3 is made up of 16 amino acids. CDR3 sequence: CASSIELGTTNTEAFF. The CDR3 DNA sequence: TGTGCCAGTAGTATAGAACTCGGGACAACGAACACTGAAGCTTTCTTT.

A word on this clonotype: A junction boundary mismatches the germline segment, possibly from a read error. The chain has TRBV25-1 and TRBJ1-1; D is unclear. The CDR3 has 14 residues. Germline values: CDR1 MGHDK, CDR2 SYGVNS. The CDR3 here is CASGEPRLGTEAFF. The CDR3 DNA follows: TGTGCCAGCGGTGAACCCAGGTTGGGCACTGAAGCTTTCTTT.

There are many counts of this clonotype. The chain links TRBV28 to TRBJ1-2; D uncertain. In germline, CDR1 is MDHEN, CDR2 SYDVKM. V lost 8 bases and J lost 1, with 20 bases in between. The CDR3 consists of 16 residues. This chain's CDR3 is CASERVSAGYNYGYTF. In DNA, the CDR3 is TGTGCCAGCGAACGGGTCTCAGCGGGATATAACTATGGCTACACCTTC.

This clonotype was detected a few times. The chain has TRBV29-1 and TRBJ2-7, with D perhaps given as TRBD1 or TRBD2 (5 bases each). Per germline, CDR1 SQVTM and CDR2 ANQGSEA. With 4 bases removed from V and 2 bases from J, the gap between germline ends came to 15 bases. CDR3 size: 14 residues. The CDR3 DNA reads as TGCAGCGTTGCCCTTCGGGGACCCACCTACGAGCAGTACTTC. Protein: CSVALRGPTYEQYF.

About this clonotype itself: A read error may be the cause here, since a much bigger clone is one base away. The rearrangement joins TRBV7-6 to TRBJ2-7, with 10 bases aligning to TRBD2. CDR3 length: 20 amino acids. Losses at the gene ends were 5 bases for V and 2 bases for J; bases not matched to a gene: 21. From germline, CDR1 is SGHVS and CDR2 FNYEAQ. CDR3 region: CASSARPTSGTFVGAYEQYF. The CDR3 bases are TGTGCCAGCAGCGCCCGTCCTACTAGCGGGACCTTTGTAGGGGCCTACGAGCAGTACTTC.

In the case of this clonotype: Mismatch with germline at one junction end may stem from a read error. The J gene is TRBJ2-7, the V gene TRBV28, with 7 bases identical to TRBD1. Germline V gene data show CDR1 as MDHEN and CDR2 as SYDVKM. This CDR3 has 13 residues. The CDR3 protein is CASSFGTEYEQHF. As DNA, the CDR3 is TGTGCCAGCAGTTTTGGGACAGAGTACGAGCAGCACTTC.

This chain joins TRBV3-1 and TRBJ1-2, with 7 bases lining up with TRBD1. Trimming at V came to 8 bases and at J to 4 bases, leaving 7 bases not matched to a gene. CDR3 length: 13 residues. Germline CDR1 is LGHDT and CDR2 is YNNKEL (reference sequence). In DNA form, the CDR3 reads TGTGCCAGCCGACAGGGAGTGGGCTATGGCTACACCTTC. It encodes CASRQGVGYGYTF.

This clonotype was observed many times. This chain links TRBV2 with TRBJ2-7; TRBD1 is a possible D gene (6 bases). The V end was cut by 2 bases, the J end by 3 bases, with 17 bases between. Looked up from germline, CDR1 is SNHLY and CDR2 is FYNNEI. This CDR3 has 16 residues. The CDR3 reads CASSEPLQGRDYEQYF. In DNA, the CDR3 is TGTGCCAGCAGTGAACCGCTACAGGGAAGGGACTACGAGCAGTACTTC.